What follows is one T cell receptor (beta chain) and its context. Allocation to cohorts depended on clinical history reported by the participants. CDR1 is SNHLY and CDR2 is FYNNEI in the germline V gene. Trimming took 6 bases from V and 2 from J; bases not matched to a gene: 6. This CDR3 comprises 15 residues. Using immunoSEQ multiplex PCR, the repertoire was profiled, and TCRdb retains in-frame clones only, with some absent. Of 340,000 or so clones detected, 65% to 90% appear once; the ten largest clones hold approximately 4%. The sample is drawn from a study of blood T cell repertoires in COVID-19. Study overall: From the United States, Italy and Spain came samples of acute and convalescent COVID-19. The analysed material was cDNA or gDNA that came from T cells, B-cell-depleted T cells, or PBMCs.

The TCR sequence derives from a woman in her thirties or forties with acute COVID-19. Sequences were obtained from PBMCs or T cells enriched from blood (not recorded which). The chain carries TRBV2 and TRBJ1-4, with 7 bases lining up with TRBD1. The DNA for the CDR3 is TGTGCCAGCAGCTTTACGGGACAGACTAATGAAAAACTGTTTTTT. The encoded protein is CASSFTGQTNEKLFF.